This T cell receptor beta chain is from a study of long-term antiretroviral therapy in people with HIV. Study as a whole: It was about a decade before the 2015 immediate-ART recommendation that the earliest samples were taken.

As regards this clone: Its matching antigen is unknown. At one of its ends the junction is not consistent with the germline gene, which may arise from a read error. The same CDR3 can be traced to other DNA sequences in this sample.

Version v3.0 of the immunoSEQ assay was performed at survey level. TCRdb's table, derived via immunoSEQ multiplex PCR, lists solely in-frame clones and lacks some. Of some 19,000 clones listed, around three quarters are singletons. Notes on the study in general: Blood dates from the mid-2000s to the late 2010s, possibly under older ART regimens.

This CDR3 comprises 14 residues. CDR1 is SGDLS, CDR2 YYNGEE, per germline. The sequence was collected from a man aged 45 to 65 with HIV. This chain joins TRBV9 and TRBJ2-7; D may be TRBD1 or TRBD2 (5 bases each). The material sequenced was unsorted PBMCs, taken 2.2 years after starting antiretroviral therapy. Here the CDR3 reads CASSDRDGPYEQYF. The CDR3, as DNA: TGTGCCAGTAGCGACCGGGACGGACCCTACGAGCAGTACTTC.